This TCR beta chain was recorded in a study of T cell responses to AZD1222 COVID-19 vaccine. Findings and caveats of the study: Repertoires were obtained only post-peak T cell response. Two AZD1222 doses significantly raised spike-specific TCR breadth and depth over controls.

Sequencing was performed with immunoSEQ multiplex PCR; in TCRdb, only in-frame clones are kept and a portion is missing. The sample includes about 150,000 clones, roughly nine tenths of them seen just once. This CDR3 spans 15 amino acids. V was shortened by 3 bases and J by 0 bases, with 13 bases between the two germline ends. Germline CDR1 is DFQATT and CDR2 is SNEGSKA (reference sequence). As regards this clone: Its antigen is undetermined.

The TCR originated in an adult in good health. Sequenced material: peripheral blood, taken on day 0 of MenACWY control vaccination. The V gene is TRBV20-1, the J gene TRBJ2-3; possibly TRBD2 for D (6 bases). CDR3: CSASDIAASTDTQYF. In nucleotides, the CDR3 is TGCAGTGCTAGTGACATAGCGGCTAGCACAGATACGCAGTATTTT.